This T cell receptor (beta chain) was observed in a study of blood T cell repertoires in COVID-19. Study background: Spain, Italy and the United States supplied samples that represented acute and convalescent COVID-19. The cDNA or gDNA used as material had been derived from T cells, B-cell-depleted T cells, or PBMCs.

In the original processing: The assay estimated nucleated cells by amplifying reference gene primers. The repertoire was sequenced with immunoSEQ multiplex PCR; TCRdb's copy has only in-frame clones and lacks some. V and J calls and clone size are those listed in that table; D and trimming were worked out from the DNA. The sample shows some 250,000 clones, about four fifths of them seen only once. This clone was observed a single time. Germline CDR1 and CDR2: SEHNR and FQNEAQ (reference sequence). Trimming stripped 2 bases from V and 6 bases from J, with 11 bases between. The CDR3 covers 13 residues. The receptor's source is a man younger than 40 who had recovered from COVID-19. This chain joins TRBV7-9 and TRBJ2-7, with D maybe TRBD1 (5 bases). The specimen sequenced was peripheral blood. This CDR3 is CASSLRSGREQYV. DNA of the CDR3: TGTGCCAGCAGCTTAAGATCAGGGCGCGAGCAGTACGTC.